The clone carrying this TCR beta chain showed up just once. Antigen specificity is unknown. The source of the sample is a study of graft-versus-host responses after intestinal transplantation. Study-level information: Following induction with anti-thymocyte globulin, all recipients were given tacrolimus and steroids for around three years. Study outcomes and limitations: The highest levels of circulating GvH clones went along with early declines in HvG clones after transplant. High graft-versus-host to host-versus-graft clonal ratios were found in allografts of patients who had graft-donor T cell macrochimerism.

The method was immunoSEQ multiplex PCR; TCRdb's version includes in-frame clones alone and lacks a portion of them. This sample has 80,000 to 95,000 clones; about 93% occur once, and the top ten carry about 2%. The ends were cut back, 4 bases at V and 0 bases at J, with 13 bases in the middle. CDR1 and CDR2 (germline): SGHNT, YYREEE (reference sequence). CDR3 length: 15 amino acids. This receptor was taken from a human donor who received an intestinal transplant. The sample was unstimulated CD8+ T cells sorted from spleen or lymph node cells, taken before intestinal transplant. The chain links TRBV5-4 to TRBJ1-1; weak D call: TRBD1 (5 bases). The CDR3 DNA reads as TGTGCCAGCAGCCCCCGACAGTGGGTGAACACTGAAGCTTTCTTT. Protein sequence: CASSPRQWVNTEAFF.